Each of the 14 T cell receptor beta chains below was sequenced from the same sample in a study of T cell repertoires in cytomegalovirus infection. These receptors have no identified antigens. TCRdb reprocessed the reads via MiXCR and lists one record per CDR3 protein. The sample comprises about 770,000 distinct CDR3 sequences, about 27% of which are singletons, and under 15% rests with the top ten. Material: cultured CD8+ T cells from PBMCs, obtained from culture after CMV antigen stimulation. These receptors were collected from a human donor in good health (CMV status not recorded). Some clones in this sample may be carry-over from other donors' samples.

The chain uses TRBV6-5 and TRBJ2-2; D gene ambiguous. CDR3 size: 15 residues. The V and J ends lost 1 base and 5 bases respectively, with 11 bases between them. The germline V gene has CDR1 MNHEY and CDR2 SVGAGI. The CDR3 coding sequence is TGTGCCAGCAGTTACTTTTCTCTTAAGACCGGGGAGCTGTTTTTT. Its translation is CASSYFSLKTGELFF.

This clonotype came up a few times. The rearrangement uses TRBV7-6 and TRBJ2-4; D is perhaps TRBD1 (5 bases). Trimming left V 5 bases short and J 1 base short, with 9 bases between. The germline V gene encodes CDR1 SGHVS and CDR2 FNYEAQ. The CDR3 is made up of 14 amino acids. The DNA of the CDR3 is TGTGCCAGCAGCCCGACAGTGGCCAAAAACATTCAGTACTTC. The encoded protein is CASSPTVAKNIQYF.

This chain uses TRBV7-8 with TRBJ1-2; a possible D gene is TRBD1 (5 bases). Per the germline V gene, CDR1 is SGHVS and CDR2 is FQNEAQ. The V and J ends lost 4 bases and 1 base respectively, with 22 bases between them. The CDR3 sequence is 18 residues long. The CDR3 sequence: CASSSFGGWQGYNYGYTF. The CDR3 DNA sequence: TGTGCCAGCAGCTCCTTTGGGGGGTGGCAGGGCTATAACTATGGCTACACCTTC.

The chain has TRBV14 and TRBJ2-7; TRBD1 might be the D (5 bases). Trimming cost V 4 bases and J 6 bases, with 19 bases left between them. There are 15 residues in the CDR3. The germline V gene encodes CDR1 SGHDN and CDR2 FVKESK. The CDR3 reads CASSPPGSRKGEQYF. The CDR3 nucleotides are TGTGCCAGCAGCCCGCCAGGGTCCCGGAAGGGCGAGCAGTACTTC. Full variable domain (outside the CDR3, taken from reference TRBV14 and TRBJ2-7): EAGVTQFPSHSVIEKGQTVTLRCDPISGHDNLYWYRRVMGKEIKFLLHFVKESKQDESGMPNNRFLAERTGGTYSTLKVQPAELEDSGVYFCASSPPGSRKGEQYFGPGTRLTVT.

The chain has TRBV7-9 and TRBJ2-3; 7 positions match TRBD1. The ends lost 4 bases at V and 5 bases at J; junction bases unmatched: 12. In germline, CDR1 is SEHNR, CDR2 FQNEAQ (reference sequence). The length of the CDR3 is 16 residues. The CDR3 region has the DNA TGTGCCAGCAGCTCGGCCGGGACAGCCAATAGAGATACGCAGTATTTT. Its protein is CASSSAGTANRDTQYF. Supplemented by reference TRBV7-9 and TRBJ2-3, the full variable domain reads DTGVSQNPRHKITKRGQNVTFRCDPISEHNRLYWYRQTLGQGPEFLTYFQNEAQLEKSRLLSDRFSAERPKGSFSTLEIQRTEQGDSAMYLCASSSAGTANRDTQYFGPGTRLTVL.

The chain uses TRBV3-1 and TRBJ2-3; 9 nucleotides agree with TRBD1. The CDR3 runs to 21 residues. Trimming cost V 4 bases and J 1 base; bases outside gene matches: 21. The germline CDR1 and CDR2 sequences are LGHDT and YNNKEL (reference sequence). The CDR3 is CASSPTHGTGRGLDGTDTQYF. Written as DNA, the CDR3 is TGTGCCAGCAGCCCAACGCACGGGACAGGGAGGGGGTTAGATGGCACAGATACGCAGTATTTT.

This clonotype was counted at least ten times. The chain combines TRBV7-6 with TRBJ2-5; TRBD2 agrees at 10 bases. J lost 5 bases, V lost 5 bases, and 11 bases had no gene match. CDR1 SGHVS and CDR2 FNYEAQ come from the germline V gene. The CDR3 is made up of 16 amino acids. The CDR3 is CASSPGAGGRVETQYF. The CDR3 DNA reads TGTGCCAGCAGCCCCGGAGCGGGGGGGAGGGTTGAGACCCAGTACTTC.

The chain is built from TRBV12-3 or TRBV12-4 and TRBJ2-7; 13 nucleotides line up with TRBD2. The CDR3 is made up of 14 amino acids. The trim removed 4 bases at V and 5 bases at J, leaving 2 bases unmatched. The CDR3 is CASSSGLAGNEQYF. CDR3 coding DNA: TGTGCCAGCAGTTCGGGACTAGCGGGGAACGAGCAGTACTTC.

The CDR3 sequence is CASSAHEGRSRTFF. The CDR3 nucleotides read TGTGCCAGCAGCGCCCATGAAGGGCGGAGTAGGACTTTCTTT. This chain links TRBV9 with TRBJ1-1; D gene unclear. V dropped 3 bases and J dropped 12 bases, with 21 bases sitting between them. This CDR3 is 14 amino acids long. Germline values: CDR1 SGDLS, CDR2 YYNGEE. Complete variable domain (other parts from reference TRBV9 and TRBJ1-1): DSGVTQTPKHLITATGQRVTLRCSPRSGDLSVYWYQQSLDQGLQFLIQYYNGEERAKGNILERFSAQQFPDLHSELNLSSLELGDSALYFCASSAHEGRSRTFFGQGTRLTVV.

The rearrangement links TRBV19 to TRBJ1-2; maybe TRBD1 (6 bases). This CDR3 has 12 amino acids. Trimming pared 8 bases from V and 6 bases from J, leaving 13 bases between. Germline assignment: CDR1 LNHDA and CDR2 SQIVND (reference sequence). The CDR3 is CASGDIVDGYTF. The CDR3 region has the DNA TGTGCCAGTGGGGACATCGTCGATGGCTACACCTTC.

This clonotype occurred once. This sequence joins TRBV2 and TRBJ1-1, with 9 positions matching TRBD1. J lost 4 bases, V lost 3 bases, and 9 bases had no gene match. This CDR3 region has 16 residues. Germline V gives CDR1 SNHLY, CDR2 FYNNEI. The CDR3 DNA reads TGTGCCAGCAGTGAGGGGGCACAGGGGGCGGCCACTGAAGCTTTCTTT. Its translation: CASSEGAQGAATEAFF.

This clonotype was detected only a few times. The DNA of the CDR3 is TGTGCCAGCAGCTCGGGACAGGGCTTCTATGGCTACACCTTC. It is translated as CASSSGQGFYGYTF. The chain is built from TRBV7-9 and TRBJ1-2; 9 nucleotides match TRBD1. The CDR3 length is 14 residues. Germline CDR1 is SEHNR and CDR2 is FQNEAQ (reference sequence). Unmatched junction bases numbered 4, after V lost 4 bases and J lost 4 bases. The whole variable domain, remainder taken from reference TRBV7-9 and TRBJ1-2, is DTGVSQNPRHKITKRGQNVTFRCDPISEHNRLYWYRQTLGQGPEFLTYFQNEAQLEKSRLLSDRFSAERPKGSFSTLEIQRTEQGDSAMYLCASSSGQGFYGYTFGSGTRLTVV.

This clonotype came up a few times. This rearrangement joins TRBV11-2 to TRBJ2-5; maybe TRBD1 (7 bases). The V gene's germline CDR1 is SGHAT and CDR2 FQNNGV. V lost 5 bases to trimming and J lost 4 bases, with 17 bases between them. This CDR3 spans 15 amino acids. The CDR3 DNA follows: TGTGCCAGCAGCCCGCGACAGGGCGGGATAGAGACCCAGTACTTC. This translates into CASSPRQGGIETQYF.

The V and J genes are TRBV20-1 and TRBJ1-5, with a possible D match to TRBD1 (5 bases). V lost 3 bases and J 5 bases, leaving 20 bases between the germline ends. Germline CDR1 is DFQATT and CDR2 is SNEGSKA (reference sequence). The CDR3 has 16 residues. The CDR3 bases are TGCAGTGCTAGCGATTTGAGGACGGGGGGACATCAGCCCCAGCATTTT. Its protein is CSASDLRTGGHQPQHF.